The next 26 T cell receptor beta chains were all read from a single sample in a study of CD8+ T cells in alopecia areata. Sequencing used cDNA as its template, made by extracting RNA and reverse transcribing it. The table came from immunoSEQ multiplex PCR; TCRdb's copy has only in-frame clones and leaves some out. The sample shows about 290,000 clones, about three fifths of them seen only once. Documented treatment: oral pan-JAK inhibitor, 5-10 mg twice daily. The material was CD4+ T cells sorted from blood, obtained at week 24, from a patient treated with tofacitinib. These receptors were taken from a human donor with alopecia areata.

The J gene is TRBJ2-4, the V gene TRBV15; 7 bases agree with TRBD1. CDR3 length equals 16 residues. V was clipped by 1 base and J by 7 bases; unmatched bases: 10. Germline V gene data show CDR1 as LNHNV and CDR2 as YYDKDF (reference sequence). The CDR3 reads CATSRVPPLTGNIQYF. The CDR3 DNA is TGTGCCACCAGCAGAGTTCCTCCTCTGACAGGGAACATTCAGTACTTC.

The V call is TRBV7-9, the J call TRBJ2-7; perhaps D is TRBD1 or TRBD2 (5 bases each). Deletions cut 5 bases from V and 1 base from J, with 12 bases between. This CDR3 contains 14 residues. Germline V gene data show CDR1 as SEHNR and CDR2 as FQNEAQ (reference sequence). CDR3 in DNA: TGTGCCAGCAGCGCCCGGGACGGTTCCTACGAGCAGTACTTC. The encoded protein is CASSARDGSYEQYF.

This chain connects TRBV6-4 to TRBJ1-1; 8 nucleotides agree with TRBD1. The trim removed 4 bases at V and 1 base at J, leaving 2 bases unmatched. Germline lookup yields CDR1 MRHNA and CDR2 SNTAGT. CDR3 size: 14 residues. CDR3 in amino acids: CASSVDRGNTEAFF. Here the CDR3 DNA reads TGTGCCAGCAGTGTAGACAGGGGGAACACTGAAGCTTTCTTT.

The rearrangement joins TRBV29-1 to TRBJ1-2; 12 positions agree with TRBD1. Trimming cost V 6 bases and J 2 bases; bases outside gene matches: 4. This CDR3 contains 14 residues. Per the germline V gene, CDR1 is SQVTM and CDR2 is ANQGSEA. DNA of the CDR3: TGCAGCGTCGGGACAGGGGGCGCGAACTATGGCTACACCTTC. Its protein is CSVGTGGANYGYTF.

The chain recombines TRBV2 with TRBJ2-1; 7 bases agree with TRBD2. The V segment lost 8 bases and the J segment 0 bases; nucleotides outside the gene matches: 4. The length of the CDR3 is 14 residues. Germline CDR1 is SNHLY and CDR2 is FYNNEI. CDR3 bases: TGTGCCAGCGGAGCGGGGTACTCCTACAATGAGCAGTTCTTC. Amino acid sequence: CASGAGYSYNEQFF.

The chain is built from TRBV4-1 and TRBJ2-2; 8 positions agree with TRBD2. From germline, CDR1 is MGHRA and CDR2 YSYEKL. The ends lost 0 bases at V and 5 bases at J; junction bases unmatched: 5. This CDR3 region has 16 residues. The CDR3, as DNA: TGCGCCAGCAGCCAAGATCTCCGCGGGGGGACCGGGGAGCTGTTTTTT. Its protein is CASSQDLRGGTGELFF.

This chain connects TRBV29-1 to TRBJ1-1; D is possibly TRBD1 (6 bases). This CDR3 comprises 14 residues. Trimming cost V 4 bases and J 1 base, with 13 bases left between them. CDR1 and CDR2 (germline): SQVTM, ANQGSEA. The CDR3: CSVAAPGQNTEAFF. CDR3 DNA: TGCAGCGTTGCAGCCCCGGGACAGAACACTGAAGCTTTCTTT. Supplemented by reference TRBV29-1 and TRBJ1-1, the full variable domain reads SAVISQKPSRDICQRGTSLTIQCQVDSQVTMMFWYRQQPGQSLTLIATANQGSEATYESGFVIDKFPISRPNLTFSTLTVSNMSPEDSSIYLCSVAAPGQNTEAFFGQGTRLTVV.

The chain links TRBV5-1 to TRBJ2-5; tentatively, D is TRBD2 (5 bases). The V end lost 0 bases, the J end lost 5 bases, and 11 bases lay between the germline ends. The CDR3 contains 14 residues. The germline V gene has CDR1 SGHRS and CDR2 YFSETQ. CDR3 protein: CASSLGGPRETQYF. The CDR3 DNA follows: TGCGCCAGCAGCTTGGGAGGGCCTCGGGAGACCCAGTACTTC.

This clone is a singleton in its sample. J is TRBJ2-7 and V is TRBV30; 7 bases line up with TRBD1. V shed 5 bases, J shed 3 bases, and the junction held 1 base outside the gene matches. From germline, CDR1 is GTSNPN and CDR2 SVGIG (reference sequence). The CDR3 totals 11 residues. CDR3 nucleotide sequence: TGTGCCTGGCAGGGGGTCTACGAGCAGTACTTC. This encodes CAWQGVYEQYF.

This chain connects TRBV2 to TRBJ2-5, with TRBD2 as a possible D gene (6 bases). From germline, CDR1 is SNHLY and CDR2 FYNNEI. This CDR3 comprises 12 residues. Trimming shortened V by 6 bases and J by 9 bases, and 14 bases separated the two germline ends. In DNA, the CDR3 is TGTGCCAGCAGCGTAACGGGGGTCGCCCAGTACTTC. The encoded protein is CASSVTGVAQYF.

The CDR3 reads CASSQASGGRWEQFF. The DNA for the CDR3 is TGTGCCAGCAGCCAAGCTAGCGGGGGACGGTGGGAGCAGTTCTTC. This chain links TRBV4-2 with TRBJ2-1, with 10 bases lining up with TRBD2. Germline CDR1 LGHNA, CDR2 YNFKEQ. The V and J ends lost 1 base and 10 bases, in that order; junction bases with no gene match: 7. This CDR3 contains 15 residues.

Only a few counts were recorded for this clone. The chain links TRBV30 to TRBJ1-1; D call uncertain. The CDR3 consists of 13 residues. CDR1 is GTSNPN and CDR2 is SVGIG in the germline V gene (reference sequence). With 4 bases removed from V and 10 bases from J, the gap between germline ends came to 19 bases. The CDR3 loop is CAWIGGRLRGAFF. CDR3 nucleotides: TGTGCCTGGATCGGCGGACGGCTCCGGGGAGCTTTCTTT.

The chain joins TRBV4-3 to TRBJ1-4; D is ambiguous. Germline V gives CDR1 LGHNA, CDR2 YSLEER. CDR3 length equals 17 residues. Trimming took 0 bases from V and 3 from J, leaving 14 bases between them. The CDR3 bases are TGCGCCAGCAGCCAAGAGAACCCCACCCTTCCTAATGAAAAACTGTTTTTT. It is translated as CASSQENPTLPNEKLFF.

This clone has just a few counts. The chain uses TRBV7-2 and TRBJ1-1; TRBD1 might be the D (6 bases). Per germline, CDR1 SGHTA and CDR2 FQGNSA. The CDR3 runs to 18 residues. V was trimmed by 1 base and J by 1 base, leaving 19 bases between them. The CDR3 sequence: CASSLVTGTDPTNTEAFF. The DNA of the CDR3 is TGTGCCAGCAGCTTAGTTACAGGGACTGACCCCACGAACACTGAAGCTTTCTTT.

J is TRBJ1-1 and V is TRBV7-2; 7 bases match TRBD1. This CDR3 spans 14 amino acids. J was trimmed by 3 bases and V by 6 bases; bases with no gene match: 7. In germline, CDR1 is SGHTA, CDR2 FQGNSA. The CDR3 sequence: CASRRGLTDTEAFF. CDR3 sequence (DNA): TGTGCCAGCAGGAGGGGGCTTACGGACACTGAAGCTTTCTTT.

The genes are TRBV4-2 and TRBJ1-5, with D perhaps matching TRBD1 (6 bases). There are 18 residues in the CDR3. V was clipped by 2 bases and J by 5 bases, with 22 bases between them. Germline CDR1 and CDR2: LGHNA and YNFKEQ. This CDR3 reads CASSQTRQVESGDQPQHF. The CDR3 DNA sequence: TGTGCCAGCAGCCAAACCCGACAGGTTGAGTCGGGGGATCAGCCCCAGCATTTT.

The rearrangement links TRBV4-1 to TRBJ1-3, with no clear D. The CDR3 has 16 residues. In germline, CDR1 is MGHRA, CDR2 YSYEKL. Between the trimmed V and J ends, which lost 0 bases and 3 bases, there was a span of 12 bases. The CDR3 here is CASSQDMDRHGNTIYF. CDR3 in DNA: TGCGCCAGCAGCCAAGATATGGATAGGCATGGAAACACCATATATTTT.

CDR3 protein: CASSPSPGRNTEAFF. For the CDR3, the DNA is TGTGCCAGCAGTCCCTCCCCGGGACGGAACACTGAAGCTTTCTTT. The chain employs TRBV28 and TRBJ1-1; tentatively, D is TRBD1 (5 bases). The CDR3 consists of 15 residues. From germline, CDR1 is MDHEN and CDR2 SYDVKM. V was shortened by 5 bases and J by 1 base, with 14 bases between the two germline ends. The whole variable domain, remainder taken from reference TRBV28 and TRBJ1-1, is DVKVTQSSRYLVKRTGEKVFLECVQDMDHENMFWYRQDPGLGLRLIYFSYDVKMKEKGDIPEGYSVSREKKERFSLILESASTNQTSMYLCASSPSPGRNTEAFFGQGTRLTVV.

This clone was observed a few times. The CDR3 coding sequence is TGTGCCAGCAGACCCCCCCCTAGCGGGGGACTTACCGGGGAGCTGTTTTTT. Translated: CASRPPPSGGLTGELFF. This sequence joins TRBV2 and TRBJ2-2; 10 positions match TRBD2. The ends lost 6 bases at V and 5 bases at J; junction bases unmatched: 12. Per germline, CDR1 SNHLY and CDR2 FYNNEI. The CDR3 is made up of 17 amino acids. The complete variable domain, with remaining parts taken from reference TRBV2 and TRBJ2-2, reads EPEVTQTPSHQVTQMGQEVILRCVPISNHLYFYWYRQILGQKVEFLVSFYNNEISEKSEIFDDQFSVERPDGSNFTLKIRSTKLEDSAMYFCASRPPPSGGLTGELFFGEGSRLTVL.

This clone was counted a few times. CDR3: CASTIADRKYGYTF. CDR3 nucleotide sequence: TGTGCCAGCACGATAGCCGACAGAAAATATGGCTACACCTTC. The chain couples TRBV7-9 to TRBJ1-2; tentative D call: TRBD1 (5 bases). CDR3 length: 14 amino acids. Germline assignment: CDR1 SEHNR and CDR2 FQNEAQ (reference sequence). Trimming cost V 7 bases and J 5 bases, with 17 bases left between them.

The rearrangement links TRBV5-4 to TRBJ2-1, with unresolved D. Trimming stripped 1 base from V and 4 bases from J, with 6 bases between. The CDR3 runs to 13 residues. CDR1 and CDR2 from the germline V gene are SGHNT and YYREEE (reference sequence). CDR3 in amino acids: CASSLRRYNEQFF. Here the CDR3 DNA reads TGTGCCAGCAGCTTGAGGCGGTACAATGAGCAGTTCTTC.

Only a few counts were recorded for this clone. J is TRBJ1-2 and V is TRBV30, with a tentative D call TRBD1 (5 bases). V was shortened by 2 bases and J by 0 bases, with 10 bases between the two germline ends. Germline CDR1 reads GTSNPN; CDR2 reads SVGIG (reference sequence). The CDR3 has 14 amino acids. In DNA, the CDR3 is TGTGCCTGGAGTATAGGGACCCCTAACTATGGCTACACCTTC. The encoded protein is CAWSIGTPNYGYTF.

As for this clone: One end of the junction fails to match germline, which may point to a read error. The chain carries TRBV7-2 and TRBJ2-3, with D possibly being TRBD2 (6 bases). Germline V gene data show CDR1 as SGHTA and CDR2 as FQGNSA. The CDR3 runs to 12 residues. The CDR3 DNA reads TGTGCCAGCAGCTTAGCCGCTAGCGAGGTCCTTTTT. This translates into CASSLAASEVLF.

The rearrangement joins TRBV28 to TRBJ1-2; D is undetermined. This CDR3 spans 15 amino acids. The V end lost 1 base, the J end lost 3 bases, and 12 bases lay between the germline ends. CDR1 and CDR2 from the germline V gene are MDHEN and SYDVKM. CDR3 in DNA: TGTGCCAGCAGTTTATCCATCCCGGGTGACTATGGCTACACCTTC. Its translation: CASSLSIPGDYGYTF.

V is TRBV25-1 and J is TRBJ2-1; D might be TRBD2 (6 bases). CDR1 is MGHDK, CDR2 SYGVNS, per germline. The CDR3 extends over 16 amino acids. Trimming pared 1 base from V and 0 bases from J, leaving 10 bases between. CDR3 residues: CASSEWEASSYNEQFF. The DNA of the CDR3 is TGTGCCAGCAGTGAATGGGAGGCTAGCTCCTACAATGAGCAGTTCTTC.

This clone was seen many times. This rearrangement joins TRBV7-2 to TRBJ1-6, with D possibly matching TRBD1 (6 bases). CDR1 SGHTA and CDR2 FQGNSA come from the germline V gene. This CDR3 has 18 amino acids. Trimming removed 1 base at V and 0 bases at J, with 13 bases between. The CDR3 spells CASSLGQTGSSYNSPLHF. In nucleotides, the CDR3 is TGTGCCAGCAGCTTAGGGCAGACAGGAAGCTCCTATAATTCACCCCTCCACTTT.